This T cell receptor (beta chain) is from a study of OX40 agonist ivuxolimab in advanced cancers. Across the whole study: The study treated patients with ivuxolimab, an agonistic anti-OX40 (CD134) antibody. The group had a mean age of 60 years, ranged from roughly 23 to 90, and was around 86% male. Study observations and caveats: Expanded clones were, on average, more numerous among CD8+ T cells than CD4+. With doses of 0.1 to 3.0 mg/kg, CD4+ and CD8+ blood T cells had undergone clonal expansion by week 6.

Clones were read by immunoSEQ multiplex PCR, and TCRdb kept only the in-frame ones, dropping some. The sample includes 75,000 to 100,000 clones, roughly 90% of them seen just once. Germline V gives CDR1 SGHVS, CDR2 FQNEAQ. CDR3 length equals 15 residues. With V trimmed by 5 bases and J by 2 bases, 8 bases remained unmatched. Note on this clone: Its specificity is not known.

The clonotype originates from an adult with an advanced solid tumor such as melanoma, head and neck, liver or kidney cancer. The material sequenced was CD4+ or CD8+ T cells sorted from blood, taken in a trial of the OX40 agonist ivuxolimab. The V and J genes are TRBV7-8 and TRBJ2-7, with 8 nucleotides matching TRBD2. The CDR3 spells CASSRALAVTYEQYF. CDR3 nucleotide sequence: TGTGCCAGCAGCCGAGCACTAGCGGTTACCTACGAGCAGTACTTC.